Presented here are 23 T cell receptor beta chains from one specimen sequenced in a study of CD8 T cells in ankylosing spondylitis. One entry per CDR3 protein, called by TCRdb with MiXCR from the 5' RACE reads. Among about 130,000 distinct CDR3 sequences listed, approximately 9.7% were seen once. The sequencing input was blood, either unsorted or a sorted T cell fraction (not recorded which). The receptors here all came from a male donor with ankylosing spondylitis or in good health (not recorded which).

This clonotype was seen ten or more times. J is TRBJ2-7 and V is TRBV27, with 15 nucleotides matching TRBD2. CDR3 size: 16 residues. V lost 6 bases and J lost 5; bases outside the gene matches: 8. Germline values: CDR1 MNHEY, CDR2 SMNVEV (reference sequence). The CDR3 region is CASSPGTSGRIHEQYF. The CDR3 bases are TGTGCCAGCAGCCCTGGGACTAGCGGGAGGATCCACGAGCAGTACTTC.

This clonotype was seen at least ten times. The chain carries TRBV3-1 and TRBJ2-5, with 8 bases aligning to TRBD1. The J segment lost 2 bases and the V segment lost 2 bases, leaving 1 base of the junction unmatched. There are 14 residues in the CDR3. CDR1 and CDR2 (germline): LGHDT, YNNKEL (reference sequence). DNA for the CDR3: TGTGCCAGCAGCCAAAGGACAGGGCAAGAGACCCAGTACTTC. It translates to CASSQRTGQETQYF.

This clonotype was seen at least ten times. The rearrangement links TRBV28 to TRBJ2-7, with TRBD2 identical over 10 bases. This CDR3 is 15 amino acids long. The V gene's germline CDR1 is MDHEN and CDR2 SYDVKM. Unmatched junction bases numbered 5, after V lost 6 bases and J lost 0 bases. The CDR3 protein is CASRVTSGPSYEQYF. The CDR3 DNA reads TGTGCCAGCAGGGTGACTAGCGGGCCCTCCTACGAGCAGTACTTC.

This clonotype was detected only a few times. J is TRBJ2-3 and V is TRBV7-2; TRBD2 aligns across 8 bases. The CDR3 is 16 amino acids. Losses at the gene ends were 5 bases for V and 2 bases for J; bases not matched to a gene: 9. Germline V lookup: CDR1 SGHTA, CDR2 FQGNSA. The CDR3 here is CASSINFSGITDTQYF. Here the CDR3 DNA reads TGTGCCAGCAGCATAAACTTTAGCGGGATCACAGATACGCAGTATTTT.

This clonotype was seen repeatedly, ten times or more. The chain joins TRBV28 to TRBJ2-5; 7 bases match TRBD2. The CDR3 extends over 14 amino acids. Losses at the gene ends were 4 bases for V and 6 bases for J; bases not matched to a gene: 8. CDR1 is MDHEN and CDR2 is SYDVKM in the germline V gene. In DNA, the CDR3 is TGTGCCAGCAGTTCAGCGGGGTTCGGGCAGACCCAGTACTTC. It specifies CASSSAGFGQTQYF.

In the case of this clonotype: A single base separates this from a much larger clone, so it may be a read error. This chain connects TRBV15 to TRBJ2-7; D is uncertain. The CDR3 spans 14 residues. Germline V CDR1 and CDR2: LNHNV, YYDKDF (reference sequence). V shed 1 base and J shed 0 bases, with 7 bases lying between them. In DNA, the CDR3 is TGTGCCACCAGCAGAGTATCGGGCTCCTACGAGCAGTACTTC. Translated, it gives CATSRVSGSYEQYF.

The CDR3 is CASTSREGPSYNEQFF. Written as DNA, the CDR3 is TGTGCCAGCACCTCGCGGGAGGGCCCTTCCTACAATGAGCAGTTCTTC. V and J are TRBV12-3 or TRBV12-4 and TRBJ2-1; 9 bases match TRBD2. The CDR3 extends over 16 amino acids. V lost 7 bases to trimming and J lost 1 base; unmatched junction nucleotides: 8.

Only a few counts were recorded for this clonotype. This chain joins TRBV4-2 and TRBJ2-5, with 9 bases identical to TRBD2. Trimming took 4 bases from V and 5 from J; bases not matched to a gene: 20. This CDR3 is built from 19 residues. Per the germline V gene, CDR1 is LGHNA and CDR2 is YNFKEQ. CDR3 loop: CASSRGGGLAMFLVETQYF. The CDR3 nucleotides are TGTGCCAGCAGCCGGGGTGGGGGACTAGCCATGTTTCTTGTGGAGACCCAGTACTTC.

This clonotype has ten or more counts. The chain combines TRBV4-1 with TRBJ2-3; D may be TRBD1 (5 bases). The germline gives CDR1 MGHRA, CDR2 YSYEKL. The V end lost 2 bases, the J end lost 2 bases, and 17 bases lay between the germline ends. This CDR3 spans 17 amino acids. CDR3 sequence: CASSQSTGAGNTDTQYF. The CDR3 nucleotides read TGCGCCAGCAGCCAATCGACCGGAGCAGGGAACACAGATACGCAGTATTTT.

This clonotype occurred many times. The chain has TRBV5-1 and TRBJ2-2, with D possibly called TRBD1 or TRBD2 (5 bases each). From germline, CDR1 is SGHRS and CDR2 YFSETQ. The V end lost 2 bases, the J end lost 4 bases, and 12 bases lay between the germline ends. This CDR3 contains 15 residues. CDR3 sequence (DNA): TGCGCCAGCAGCTTTCAGGGAGAAGGCACCGGGGAGCTGTTTTTT. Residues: CASSFQGEGTGELFF.

The CDR3 DNA reads as TGTGCCAGCAGTCTATGGACTAGCACAGATACGCAGTATTTT. It codes for CASSLWTSTDTQYF. The chain carries TRBV27 and TRBJ2-3, with D possibly being TRBD2 (5 bases). V lost 5 bases and J 0 bases, leaving 9 bases between the germline ends. Germline assignment: CDR1 MNHEY and CDR2 SMNVEV (reference sequence). The CDR3 spans 14 residues.

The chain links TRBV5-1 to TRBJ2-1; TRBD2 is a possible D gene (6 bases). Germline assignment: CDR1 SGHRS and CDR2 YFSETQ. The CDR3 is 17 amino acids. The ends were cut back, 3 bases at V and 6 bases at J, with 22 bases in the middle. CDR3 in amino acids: CASSSNIGTGGRNEQFF. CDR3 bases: TGCGCCAGCAGCTCAAATATTGGGACTGGGGGTCGCAATGAGCAGTTCTTC.

In DNA, the CDR3 is TGTGCCACCAGCAGAGATCAGGACAGGGGGCTCGATGAGCAGTTCTTC. Encoded protein: CATSRDQDRGLDEQFF. The chain links TRBV15 to TRBJ2-1; TRBD1 agrees at 11 bases. Germline V lookup: CDR1 LNHNV, CDR2 YYDKDF (reference sequence). The CDR3 loop spans 16 amino acids. The trim removed 0 bases at V and 8 bases at J, leaving 6 bases unmatched.

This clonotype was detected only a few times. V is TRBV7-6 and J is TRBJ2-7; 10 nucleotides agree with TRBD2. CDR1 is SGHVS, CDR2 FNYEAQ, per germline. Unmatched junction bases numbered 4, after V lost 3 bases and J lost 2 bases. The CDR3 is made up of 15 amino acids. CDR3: CASSFTSGATYEQYF. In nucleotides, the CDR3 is TGTGCCAGCAGCTTTACTAGCGGGGCAACCTACGAGCAGTACTTC.

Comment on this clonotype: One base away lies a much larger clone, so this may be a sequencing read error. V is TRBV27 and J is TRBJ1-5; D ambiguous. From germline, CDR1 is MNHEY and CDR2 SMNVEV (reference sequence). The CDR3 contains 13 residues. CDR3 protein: CAISSDANQPQHF. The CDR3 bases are TGTGCCATCAGTTCGGATGCCAATCAGCCCCAGCATTTT.

CDR3 coding DNA: TGTGCCAGCAGCTTGGCCGACAGGAACAACTATGGCTACACCTTC. Protein: CASSLADRNNYGYTF. This rearrangement joins TRBV5-6 to TRBJ1-2; perhaps TRBD1 as D (6 bases). The V gene's germline CDR1 is SGHDT and CDR2 YYEEEE. The CDR3 runs to 15 residues. V was pared by 0 bases and J by 2 bases, with 11 bases between.

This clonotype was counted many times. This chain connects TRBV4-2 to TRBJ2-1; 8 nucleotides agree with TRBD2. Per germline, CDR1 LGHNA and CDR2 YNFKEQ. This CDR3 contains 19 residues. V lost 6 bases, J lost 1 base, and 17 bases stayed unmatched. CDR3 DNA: TGTGCCAGCAGTGGTAAAGACAAGAGCGGGACTAGGTCCTACAATGAGCAGTTCTTC. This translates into CASSGKDKSGTRSYNEQFF.

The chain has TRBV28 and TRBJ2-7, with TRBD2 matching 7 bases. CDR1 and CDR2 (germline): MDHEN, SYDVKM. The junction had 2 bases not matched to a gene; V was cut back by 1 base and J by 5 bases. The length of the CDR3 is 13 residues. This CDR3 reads CASSLLGGNEQYF. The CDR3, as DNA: TGTGCCAGCAGTTTATTGGGGGGGAACGAGCAGTACTTC. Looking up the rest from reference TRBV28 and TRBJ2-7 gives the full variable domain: DVKVTQSSRYLVKRTGEKVFLECVQDMDHENMFWYRQDPGLGLRLIYFSYDVKMKEKGDIPEGYSVSREKKERFSLILESASTNQTSMYLCASSLLGGNEQYFGPGTRLTVT.

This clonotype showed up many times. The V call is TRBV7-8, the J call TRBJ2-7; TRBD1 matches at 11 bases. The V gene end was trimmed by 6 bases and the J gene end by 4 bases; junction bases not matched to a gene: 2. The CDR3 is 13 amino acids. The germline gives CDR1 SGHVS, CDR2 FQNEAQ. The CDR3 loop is CASSWDRGYEQYF. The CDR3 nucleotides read TGTGCCAGCAGTTGGGACAGGGGGTACGAGCAGTACTTC.

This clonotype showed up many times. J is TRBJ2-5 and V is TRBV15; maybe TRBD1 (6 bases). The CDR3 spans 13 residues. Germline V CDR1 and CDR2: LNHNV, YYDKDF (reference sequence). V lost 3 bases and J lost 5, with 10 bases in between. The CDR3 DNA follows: TGTGCCACCAGCAGGGACAGTGCCGAGACCCAGTACTTC. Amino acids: CATSRDSAETQYF.

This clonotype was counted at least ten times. The DNA for the CDR3 is TGTGCCAGCAGCCCCGAACGACTTTCCTACGAGCAGTACTTC. It is translated as CASSPERLSYEQYF. V usage is TRBV27 and J usage is TRBJ2-7; no definite D call. The V gene lost 6 bases and the J gene lost 1 base, with 13 bases spanning the gap. CDR1 and CDR2 from the germline V gene are MNHEY and SMNVEV (reference sequence). The CDR3 spans 14 residues.

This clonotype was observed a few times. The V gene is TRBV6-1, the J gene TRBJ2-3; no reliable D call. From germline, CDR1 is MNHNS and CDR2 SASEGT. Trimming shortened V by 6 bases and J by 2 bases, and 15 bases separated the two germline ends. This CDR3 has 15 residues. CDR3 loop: CASRNNFVYTDTQYF. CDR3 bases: TGTGCCAGCAGAAATAACTTTGTGTACACAGATACGCAGTATTTT.

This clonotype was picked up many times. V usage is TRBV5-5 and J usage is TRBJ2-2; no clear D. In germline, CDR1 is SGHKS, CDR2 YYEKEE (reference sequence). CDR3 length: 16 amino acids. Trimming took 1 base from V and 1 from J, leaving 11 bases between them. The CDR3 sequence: CASSLSRTENTGELFF. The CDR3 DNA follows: TGTGCCAGCAGCTTGAGTCGGACGGAGAACACCGGGGAGCTGTTTTTT.